This T cell receptor (beta chain) emerged from a study of PD-1 blockade in classical Hodgkin lymphoma. Turning to the study itself: Intravenous nivolumab at 3 mg/kg was given to patients every 2 weeks. Findings and caveats of the study: At C4D1, TCR diversity had climbed significantly for CD4+ cells, though not for CD8+ cells.

Clones were sequenced by immunoSEQ multiplex PCR, and TCRdb holds only the in-frame ones, with some missing. The repertoire has 90,000 to 95,000 clones, roughly 89% of them found once; the top ten carry over 8.5%. In regard to this clone: Its antigen is not identified.

Germline CDR1 is MNHEY and CDR2 is SVGAGI. There are 16 residues in the CDR3. V was pared by 1 base and J by 13 bases, with 13 bases of the junction left unmatched. Relapse after autologous stem cell transplantation occurred in every patient, and brentuximab vedotin exposure varied. The study recorded best responses of complete response, partial response or progressive disease. This rearrangement joins TRBV6-5 to TRBJ1-6; 7 bases line up with TRBD1. The sample was peripheral blood mononuclear cells (PBMCs), taken before the second cycle of nivolumab. This receptor was obtained from a human donor with classical Hodgkin lymphoma. Here the CDR3 DNA reads TGTGCCAGCAGTTACTGGGGGACAGAAGATTCAATGCCCCTCCACTTT. This translates into CASSYWGTEDSMPLHF.